This T cell receptor beta chain comes out of a study of cytomegalovirus exposure and HLA in healthy donors. Whole-study results and caveats: In an earlier analysis, most TCR beta V segments were productive about 87% or about 30% of the time. Donor immune exposure was known only as CMV serostatus.

A word on this clone: Its antigen remains unidentified.

The germline CDR1 and CDR2 sequences are MNHEY and SVGAGI. Trimming took 7 bases from V and 4 from J, leaving 13 bases between them. This CDR3 has 13 residues. In the PCR, 60 Vbeta and 13 Jbeta primers were used. The table came from immunoSEQ multiplex PCR; TCRdb's copy has only in-frame clones and leaves some out. The table has 95,000 to 150,000 clones, roughly 82% seen once. Sequences were obtained from PBMCs. This TCR was sampled from a woman between 55 and 75 years old in good health and CMV-seropositive. This chain joins TRBV6-5 and TRBJ1-2, with D perhaps matching TRBD1 (6 bases). Here the CDR3 reads CASTPDRFYGYTF. CDR3 bases: TGTGCCAGCACCCCGGACAGATTCTATGGCTACACCTTC.